Listed below are T cell receptor beta chains from one sample, sequenced in a study of monozygotic twins with inflammatory bowel disease. TCRdb re-called the 5' RACE reads; every CDR3 protein appears as one record, without DNA. Found here are about 300,000 distinct CDR3 sequences; the top ten clones hold roughly 5.3%. What was sequenced was blood. The receptors come from a human donor with ulcerative colitis or Crohn's disease, or a healthy co-twin of an affected twin (not recorded which). Each CDR3 is given with its conserved first and last residue.

V	J	CDR3
TRBV19	TRBJ2-1	CASSIDQGTDEQFF
TRBV27	TRBJ2-3	CASSPDSGDTQYF
TRBV5-1	TRBJ1-1	CASSLSPDVTTEAFF
TRBV7-2	TRBJ2-2	CASSLWRAPGPLLGGDTGELFF
TRBV7-6	TRBJ2-3	CASSLVPTRDRGRNTQYF
TRBV24-1	TRBJ2-7	CATSDPLAGSYEQYF
TRBV29-1	TRBJ2-7	CSVGPSKSEQYF
TRBV20-1	TRBJ2-7	CSAPSGDPYEQYF
TRBV6-1	TRBJ1-2	CASSGTDLLNYGYTF
TRBV7-6	TRBJ2-7	CASSHGGHEQYF
TRBV24-1	TRBJ2-7	CATSEVGTSGSYEQYF
TRBV5-1	TRBJ2-3	CASSIGRKDTQYF
TRBV5-1	TRBJ1-6	CASSLGNQKNSPLHF
TRBV4-2	TRBJ1-2	CASSQDVLDNYGYTF
TRBV2	TRBJ2-1	CASNPGRVTYEQFF
TRBV5-1	TRBJ2-3	CASSFWGTTDTQYF
TRBV29-1	TRBJ2-7	CSVAVMTGGEQYF
TRBV12-3/TRBV12-4	TRBJ2-5	CASSSWTGEETQYF
TRBV7-2	TRBJ1-1	CASFRGPGGTEAFF
TRBV27	TRBJ1-3	CASSSRTVGNTIYF
TRBV7-9	TRBJ2-7	CASSLRAEGEQYF
TRBV2	TRBJ2-7	CASSVTSTSTEQYF